This TCR beta chain was recorded in a study of early stage breast cancer tumors. Repertoires were generated with immunoSEQ multiplex PCR, while TCRdb's copy carries only in-frame clones and drops some. The data contain roughly 21,000 clones, 70% to 80% of them seen just once; the ten biggest clones take up 28%. Trimming at V came to 1 base and at J to 0 bases, leaving 3 bases not matched to a gene. This CDR3 has 17 amino acids. CDR1 is SGHAT, CDR2 FQNNGV, per germline. The sequenced sample was blood. The genes are TRBV11-2 and TRBJ2-2; 9 bases fit TRBD2. The clonotype was recovered from a person in their sixties with breast cancer. CDR3 bases: TGTGCCAGCAGCTTAGGGGCTAGCGGGGCGAACACCGGGGAGCTGTTTTTT. It specifies CASSLGASGANTGELFF.